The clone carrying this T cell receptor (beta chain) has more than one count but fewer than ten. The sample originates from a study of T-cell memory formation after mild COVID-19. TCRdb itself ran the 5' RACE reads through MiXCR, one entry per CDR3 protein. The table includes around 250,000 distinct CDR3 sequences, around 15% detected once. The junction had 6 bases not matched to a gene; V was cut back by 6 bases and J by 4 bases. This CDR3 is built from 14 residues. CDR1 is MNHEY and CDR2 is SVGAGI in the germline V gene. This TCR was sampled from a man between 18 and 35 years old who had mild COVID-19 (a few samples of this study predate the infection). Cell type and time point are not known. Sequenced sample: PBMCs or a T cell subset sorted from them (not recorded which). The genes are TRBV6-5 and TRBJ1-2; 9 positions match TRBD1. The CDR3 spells CASRGQGSGYGYTF. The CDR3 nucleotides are TGTGCCAGCAGGGGACAGGGTTCCGGCTATGGCTACACCTTC.